The sequence of this T cell receptor (beta chain) was determined in a study of blood T cell repertoires in COVID-19. In the authors' methods: Amplification with reference gene primers provided the estimates of nucleated cell counts. The assay was immunoSEQ multiplex PCR, and TCRdb's table has in-frame clones only and misses some. The D gene and trimming were derived from the DNA, and the V and J assignments and clone size from that table. The sample shows roughly 110,000 clones, about 93% of them seen only once. The CDR3 totals 13 residues. V lost 3 bases and J lost 2; bases outside the gene matches: 0. Germline V gives CDR1 SGHDN, CDR2 FVKESK.

The chain has TRBV14 and TRBJ1-2, with 7 bases fitting TRBD1. This receptor was taken from a woman aged 30 to 39 with acute or convalescent COVID-19. Sequenced input: peripheral blood. The CDR3 here is CASSQGQNYGYTF. Written as DNA, the CDR3 is TGTGCCAGCAGCCAGGGACAGAACTATGGCTACACCTTC.